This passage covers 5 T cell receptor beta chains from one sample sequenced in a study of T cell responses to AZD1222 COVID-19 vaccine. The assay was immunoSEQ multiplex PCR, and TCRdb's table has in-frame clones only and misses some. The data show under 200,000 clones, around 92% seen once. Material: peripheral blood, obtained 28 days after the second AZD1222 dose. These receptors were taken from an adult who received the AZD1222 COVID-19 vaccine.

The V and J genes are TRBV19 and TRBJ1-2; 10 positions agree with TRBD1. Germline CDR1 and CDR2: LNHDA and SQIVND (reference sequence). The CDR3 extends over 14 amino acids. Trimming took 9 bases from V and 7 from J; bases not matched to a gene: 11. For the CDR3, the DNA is TGTGCCAGCCCTAGGGACAGGGGCTCTAGTGGCTACACCTTC. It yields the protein CASPRDRGSSGYTF.

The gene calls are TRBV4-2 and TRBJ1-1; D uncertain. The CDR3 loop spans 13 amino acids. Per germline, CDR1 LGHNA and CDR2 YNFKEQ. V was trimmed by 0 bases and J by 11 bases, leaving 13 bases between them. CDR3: CASSQDLEDAAFF. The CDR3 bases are TGTGCCAGCAGCCAAGATCTGGAGGATGCGGCTTTCTTT.

The DNA for the CDR3 is TGTGCCAGCAGCCAAAAGGGCCTAGTCAATGAGCAGTTCTTC. Translating gives CASSQKGLVNEQFF. The V and J genes are TRBV2 and TRBJ2-1; D not certain. Looked up from germline, CDR1 is SNHLY and CDR2 is FYNNEI. Trimming shortened V by 6 bases and J by 6 bases, and 15 bases separated the two germline ends. The CDR3 loop spans 14 amino acids.

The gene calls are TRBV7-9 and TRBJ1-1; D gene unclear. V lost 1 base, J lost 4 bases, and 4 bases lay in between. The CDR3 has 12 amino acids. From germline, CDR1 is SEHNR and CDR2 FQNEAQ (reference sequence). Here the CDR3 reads CASSLGSTEAFF. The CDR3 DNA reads TGTGCCAGCAGCTTAGGAAGCACTGAAGCTTTCTTT.

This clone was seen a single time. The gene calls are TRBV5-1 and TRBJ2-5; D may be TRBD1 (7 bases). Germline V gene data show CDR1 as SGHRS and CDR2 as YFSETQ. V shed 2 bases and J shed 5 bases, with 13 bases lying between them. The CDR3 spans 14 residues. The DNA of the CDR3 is TGCGCCAGCAGCTTTAGACAGGGAGGCGAGACCCAGTACTTC. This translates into CASSFRQGGETQYF.